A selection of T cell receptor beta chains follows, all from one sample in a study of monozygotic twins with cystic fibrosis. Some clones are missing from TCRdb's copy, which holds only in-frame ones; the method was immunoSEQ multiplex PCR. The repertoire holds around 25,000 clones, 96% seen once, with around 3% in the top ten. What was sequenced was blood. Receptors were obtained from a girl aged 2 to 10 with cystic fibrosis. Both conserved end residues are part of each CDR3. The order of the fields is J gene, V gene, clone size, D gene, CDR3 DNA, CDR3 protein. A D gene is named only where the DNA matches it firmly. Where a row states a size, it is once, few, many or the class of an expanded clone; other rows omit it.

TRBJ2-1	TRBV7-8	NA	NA	TGTGCCAGCAGCTTAGCGTTTCGACTAAGGACGTACAATGAGCAGTTCTTC	CASSLAFRLRTYNEQFF
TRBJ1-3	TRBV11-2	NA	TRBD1	TGTGCCAGCAGCGTTAGAAGGGGGCCTGGAAACACCATATATTTT	CASSVRRGPGNTIYF
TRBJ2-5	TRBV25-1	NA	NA	TGTGCCAGCAGTGAATTGTTGGGGGGCCAAGAGACCCAGTACTTC	CASSELLGGQETQYF
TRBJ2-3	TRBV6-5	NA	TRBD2	TGTGCCAGCAGTTGGTTAGCGGGCGCCCCCACAGATACGCAGTATTTT	CASSWLAGAPTDTQYF
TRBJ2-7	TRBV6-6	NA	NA	TGTGCCAGCAGTTACTCTCGAGACTACTTCTACGAGCAGTACTTC	CASSYSRDYFYEQYF
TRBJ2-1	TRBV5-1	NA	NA	TGCGCCAGCAGCTTGGACGGGAGAACCTACAATGAGCAGTTCTTC	CASSLDGRTYNEQFF
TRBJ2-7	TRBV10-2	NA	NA	TGCGCCAGCAGTGTCGTGCCAGAGAACTACGAGCAGTACTTC	CASSVVPENYEQYF
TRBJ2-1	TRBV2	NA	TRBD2	TGTGCCGCAGTGGTTATCCTAGCGGGAGGGCAGCAGTTCTTC	CAAVVILAGGQQFF
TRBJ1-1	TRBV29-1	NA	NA	TGCAGCGTCGAGGGACAACTGAACACTGAAGCTTTCTTT	CSVEGQLNTEAFF
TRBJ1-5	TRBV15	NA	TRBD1	TGTGCCACCAGCAAGGGCCGGACAGGGCTAGATCAGCCCCAGCATTTT	CATSKGRTGLDQPQHF
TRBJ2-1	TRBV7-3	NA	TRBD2	TGTGCCAGCAGCTTATCTGGGACTAGCGGGAGCAATGAGCAGTTCTTC	CASSLSGTSGSNEQFF
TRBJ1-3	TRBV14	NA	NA	TGTGCCAGCAGCCAAGACTATCGGTACGGCTCTGGAAACACCATATATTTT	CASSQDYRYGSGNTIYF
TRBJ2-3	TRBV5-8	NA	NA	TGTGCCAGCAGCTTGGTGCGGGGATCTAGCACAGATACGCAGTATTTT	CASSLVRGSSTDTQYF
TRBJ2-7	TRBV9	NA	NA	TGTGCCAGCAGCTCTGCGGCCTACGGCTCCTACGAGCAGTACTTC	CASSSAAYGSYEQYF
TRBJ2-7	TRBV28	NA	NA	TGTGCCAGCAGATCCGCTCTGTTCGGGCGCCACTACGAGCAGTACTTC	CASRSALFGRHYEQYF
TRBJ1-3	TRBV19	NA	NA	TGTGCCAGTAGTATGGTCAGGGGTTCATCTGGAAACACCATATATTTT	CASSMVRGSSGNTIYF
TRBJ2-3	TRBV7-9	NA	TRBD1	TGTGCCAGCAGCTTAGCACAGGGGGTCAGCACAGATACGCAGTATTTT	CASSLAQGVSTDTQYF
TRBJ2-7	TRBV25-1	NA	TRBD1	TGTGCCAGCAGTGAATTCCACGCTGTACAGGGGCCCTACGAGCAGTACTTC	CASSEFHAVQGPYEQYF
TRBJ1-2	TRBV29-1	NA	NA	TGCAGCGTCTATCTAGACCGCTACACCTTC	CSVYLDRYTF
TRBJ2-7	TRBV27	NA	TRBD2	TGTGCCAGCAGTCCTGGACTAGCCTACGAGCAGTACTTC	CASSPGLAYEQYF
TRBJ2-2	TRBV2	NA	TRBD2	TGTGCCAGCAGGGTACCGGGACTAGGGGGCGGGGAGCTGTTTTTT	CASRVPGLGGGELFF
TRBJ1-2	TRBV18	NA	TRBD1	TGTGCCAGCTCACCGACAGGGGCCAACTATGGCTACACCTTC	CASSPTGANYGYTF
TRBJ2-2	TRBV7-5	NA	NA	TGTGTCAGAAGCTTACCGGGACAGGGCACCGGGGAGCTGTTTTTT	CVRSLPGQGTGELFF
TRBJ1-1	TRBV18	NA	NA	TGTGCCAGCTCACTAAAAAATTGGGGTGAAGCTTTCTTT	CASSLKNWGEAFF
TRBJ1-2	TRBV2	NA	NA	TGTGCCAGCAGTGGGGCGCAGTATGGCTACACCTTC	CASSGAQYGYTF
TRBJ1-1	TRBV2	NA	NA	TGTGCCAGCAGTGACATTTGGCAGGGACCTTCAGGGACTGAAGCTTTCTTT	CASSDIWQGPSGTEAFF
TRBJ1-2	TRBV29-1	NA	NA	TGCAGCGTTGCACAGACCTATGGCTACACCTTC	CSVAQTYGYTF
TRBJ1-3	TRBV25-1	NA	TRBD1	TGTGCCAGCAGCAAGACAGGGCAGGATGGAAACACCATATATTTT	CASSKTGQDGNTIYF
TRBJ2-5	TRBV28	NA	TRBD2	TGTGCCAGCAGTCCGGGACTAGCGGGACGAGAGACCCAGTACTTC	CASSPGLAGRETQYF
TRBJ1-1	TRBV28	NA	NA	TGTGCCAGCACACAAATGAACACTGAAGCTTTCTTT	CASTQMNTEAFF
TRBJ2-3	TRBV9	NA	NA	TGTGCCAGCAGCTCCCCAGATACGCAGTATTTT	CASSSPDTQYF
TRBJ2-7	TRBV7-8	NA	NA	TGTGCCAGCAGCTTAACGGGAGAAGCCTACGAGCAGTACTTC	CASSLTGEAYEQYF
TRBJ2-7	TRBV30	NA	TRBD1	TGTGCCTGGAGTCCGGGACAGGGTACGGGCGAGCAGTACTTC	CAWSPGQGTGEQYF
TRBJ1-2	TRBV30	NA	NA	TGTGCCTGGAGTGTACGGGCAGGCAACTATGGCTACACCTTC	CAWSVRAGNYGYTF
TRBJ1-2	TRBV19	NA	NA	TGTGCCAGTAGCCGCCTTAGGGCCAACTATGGCTACACCTTC	CASSRLRANYGYTF
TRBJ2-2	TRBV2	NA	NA	TGTGCCAGCAGTGATCGGGGTAGGCGGAACACCGGGGAGCTGTTTTTT	CASSDRGRRNTGELFF
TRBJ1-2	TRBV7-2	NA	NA	TGTGCCAGCACCTCGTCCTGGAACAGCGGTCCTGGCACCTTC	CASTSSWNSGPGTF
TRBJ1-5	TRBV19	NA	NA	TGTGCCAGTAGGCACCCGACGGGTAGCCATCAGCCCCAGCATTTT	CASRHPTGSHQPQHF
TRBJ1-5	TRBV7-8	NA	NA	TGTGCCAGCAGCTTAGCGGGGGGGGAGCCCCAGCATTTT	CASSLAGGEPQHF
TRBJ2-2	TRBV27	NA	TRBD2	TGTGCCAGCAGTTTATCAGGGACTAGCGGGAGTAAATGGGAGCTGTTTTTT	CASSLSGTSGSKWELFF
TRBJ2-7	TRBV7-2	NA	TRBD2	TGTGCCAGCAGCGTTGGACTAGCGGGAGGCAGGGAGCAGTACTTC	CASSVGLAGGREQYF
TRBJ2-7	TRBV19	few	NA	TGTGCCAGTAGTATGGTGCAGCCTTCCTACGAGCAGTACTTC	CASSMVQPSYEQYF
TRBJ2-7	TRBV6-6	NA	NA	TGTGCCAGCAGTTCAGAGGGGAGCTCCTACGAGCAGTACTTC	CASSSEGSSYEQYF
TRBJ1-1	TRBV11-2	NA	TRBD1	TGTGCCAGCAGCTGGCGAGTTATAGAGTCAGGGGGCGTCGGGACTGAAGCTTTCTTT	CASSWRVIESGGVGTEAFF
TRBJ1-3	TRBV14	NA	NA	TGTGCCAGCAGCCAAGATCAGAGAGCCCATGGTGGAAACACCATATATTTT	CASSQDQRAHGGNTIYF
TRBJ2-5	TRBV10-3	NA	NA	TGTGCCATCAGTGGACAGGATCAAGAGACCCAGTACTTC	CAISGQDQETQYF
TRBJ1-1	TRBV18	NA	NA	TGTGCCAGCTCACCAGAGGGGGGCACTGAAGCTTTCTTT	CASSPEGGTEAFF
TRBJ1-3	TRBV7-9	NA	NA	TGTGCCAGCACCTTGACCGGGCCCACCCGCGGCGGAAACACCATATATTTT	CASTLTGPTRGGNTIYF
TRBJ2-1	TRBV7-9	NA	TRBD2	TGTGCCAGCAGCTTAGTGGCTAGCGGGAGTTTGGGGGACAATGAGCAGTTCTTC	CASSLVASGSLGDNEQFF
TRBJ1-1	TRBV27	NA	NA	TGTGCCAGCAGTCACCCGGGATTGAACACTGAAGCTTTCTTT	CASSHPGLNTEAFF
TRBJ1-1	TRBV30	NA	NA	TGTGCCTGGACCATGTCATTGAACACTGAAGCTTTCTTT	CAWTMSLNTEAFF
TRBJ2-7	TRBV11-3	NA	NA	TGTGCCAGCAGCTTACAGGATCTAACGGGGGAGCAGTACTTC	CASSLQDLTGEQYF
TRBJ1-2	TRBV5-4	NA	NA	TGTGCCAGCAGCCCCACAGGTTCCGGGGCGAACTATGGCTACACCTTC	CASSPTGSGANYGYTF
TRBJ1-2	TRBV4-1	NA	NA	TGCGCCAGCAGCCAAGATACCCGCCCCCTGGGGCGTAAGTTTTATGGCTACACCTTC	CASSQDTRPLGRKFYGYTF
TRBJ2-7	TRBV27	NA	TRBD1	TGTGCCAGCAGCGCATCCGGGACAGCCTACGAGCAGTACTTC	CASSASGTAYEQYF